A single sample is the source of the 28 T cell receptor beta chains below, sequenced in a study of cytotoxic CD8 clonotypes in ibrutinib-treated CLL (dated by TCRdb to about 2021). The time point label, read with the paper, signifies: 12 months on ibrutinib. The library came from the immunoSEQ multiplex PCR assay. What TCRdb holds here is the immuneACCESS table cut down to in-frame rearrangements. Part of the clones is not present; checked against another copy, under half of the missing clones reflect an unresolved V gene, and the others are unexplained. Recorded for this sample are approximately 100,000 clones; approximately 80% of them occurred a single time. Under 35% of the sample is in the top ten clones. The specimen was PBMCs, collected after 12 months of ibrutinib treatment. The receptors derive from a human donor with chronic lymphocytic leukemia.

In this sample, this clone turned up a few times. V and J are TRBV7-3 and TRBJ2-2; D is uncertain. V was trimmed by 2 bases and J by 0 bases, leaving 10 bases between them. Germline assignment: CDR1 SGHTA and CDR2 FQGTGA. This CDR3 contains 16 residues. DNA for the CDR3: TGTGCCAGCAGCTTAGAACCCCTTGCGAACACCGGGGAGCTGTTTTTT. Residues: CASSLEPLANTGELFF.

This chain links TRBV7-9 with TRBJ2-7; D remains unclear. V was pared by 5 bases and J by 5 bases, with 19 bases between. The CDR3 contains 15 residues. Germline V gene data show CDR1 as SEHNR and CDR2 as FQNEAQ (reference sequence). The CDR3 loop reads CASSLTELRSHEQYF. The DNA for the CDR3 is TGTGCCAGCAGCCTAACGGAGCTAAGGAGCCACGAGCAGTACTTC.

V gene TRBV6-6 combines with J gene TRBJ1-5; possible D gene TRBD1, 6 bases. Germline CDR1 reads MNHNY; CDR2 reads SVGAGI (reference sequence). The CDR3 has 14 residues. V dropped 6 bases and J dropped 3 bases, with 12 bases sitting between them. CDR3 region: CASSLRDNNQPQHF. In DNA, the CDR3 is TGTGCCAGCAGCCTCCGGGACAACAATCAGCCCCAGCATTTT.

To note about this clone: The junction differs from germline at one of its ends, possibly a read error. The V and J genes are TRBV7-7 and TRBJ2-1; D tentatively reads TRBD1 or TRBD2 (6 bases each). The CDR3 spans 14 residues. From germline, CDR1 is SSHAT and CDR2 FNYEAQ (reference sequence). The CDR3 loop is CASSLGGRYNEQFF. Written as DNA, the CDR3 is TGTGCTAGCAGCTTGGGGGGCAGGTACAATGAGCAGTTCTTC.

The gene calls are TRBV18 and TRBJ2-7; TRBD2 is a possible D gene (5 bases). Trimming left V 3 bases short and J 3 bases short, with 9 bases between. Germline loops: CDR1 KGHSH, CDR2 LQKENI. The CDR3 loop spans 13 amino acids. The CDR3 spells CASSPRENYEQYF. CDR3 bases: TGTGCCAGCTCACCCCGGGAAAACTACGAGCAGTACTTC.

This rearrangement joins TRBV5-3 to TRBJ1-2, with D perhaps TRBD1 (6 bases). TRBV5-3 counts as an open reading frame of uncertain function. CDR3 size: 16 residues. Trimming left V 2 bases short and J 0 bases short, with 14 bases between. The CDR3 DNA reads TGTGCCAGAAGCTTCGAACCTGGACAGTCTAACTATGGCTACACCTTC. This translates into CARSFEPGQSNYGYTF.

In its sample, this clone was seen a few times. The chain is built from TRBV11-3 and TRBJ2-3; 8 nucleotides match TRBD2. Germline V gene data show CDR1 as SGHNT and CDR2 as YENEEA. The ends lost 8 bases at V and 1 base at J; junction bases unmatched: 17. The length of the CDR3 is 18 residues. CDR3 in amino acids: CASRDIAGYNTGTDTQYF. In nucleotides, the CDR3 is TGTGCCAGCCGCGACATAGCGGGGTATAATACCGGCACAGATACGCAGTATTTT.

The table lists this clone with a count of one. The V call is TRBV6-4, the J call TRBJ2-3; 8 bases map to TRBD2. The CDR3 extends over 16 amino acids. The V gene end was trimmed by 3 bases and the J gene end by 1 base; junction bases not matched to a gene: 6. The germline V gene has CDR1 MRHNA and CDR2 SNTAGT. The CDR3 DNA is TGTGCCAGCAGTGAATTGGAGCGGGGGCGCACAGATACGCAGTATTTT. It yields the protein CASSELERGRTDTQYF.

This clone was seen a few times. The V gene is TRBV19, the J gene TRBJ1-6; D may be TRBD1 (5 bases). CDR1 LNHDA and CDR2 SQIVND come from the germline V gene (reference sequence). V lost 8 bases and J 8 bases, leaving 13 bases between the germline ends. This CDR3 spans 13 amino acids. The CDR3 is CASVGLGDSPLHF. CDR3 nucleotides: TGTGCCAGTGTGGGCTTGGGGGATTCACCCCTCCACTTT.

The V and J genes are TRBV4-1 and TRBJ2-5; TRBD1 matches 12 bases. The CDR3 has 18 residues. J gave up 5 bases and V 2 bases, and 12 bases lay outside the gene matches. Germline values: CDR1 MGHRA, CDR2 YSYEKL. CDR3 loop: CASSQLILGTGGRETQYF. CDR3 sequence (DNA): TGCGCCAGCAGCCAACTCATCCTTGGGACAGGGGGCAGGGAGACCCAGTACTTC.

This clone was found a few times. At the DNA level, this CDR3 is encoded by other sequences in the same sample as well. The CDR3 bases are TGTGCCAGCAGCGTAGGAACAGATACGCAGTATTTT. It yields the protein CASSVGTDTQYF. The chain combines TRBV9 with TRBJ2-3, with no clear D. The V end was cut by 0 bases, the J end by 3 bases, with 2 bases between. This CDR3 comprises 12 residues. Germline-derived CDR1 and CDR2 are SGDLS and YYNGEE. The full variable domain, rest sourced from reference TRBV9 and TRBJ2-3, is DSGVTQTPKHLITATGQRVTLRCSPRSGDLSVYWYQQSLDQGLQFLIQYYNGEERAKGNILERFSAQQFPDLHSELNLSSLELGDSALYFCASSVGTDTQYFGPGTRLTVL.

The CDR3 spells CASAAGKGMNTEAFF. CDR3 nucleotides: TGCGCCAGCGCGGCAGGGAAGGGTATGAACACTGAAGCTTTCTTT. This sequence joins TRBV5-1 and TRBJ1-1, with TRBD1 as a possible D gene (5 bases). With 7 bases removed from V and 0 bases from J, the gap between germline ends came to 16 bases. The CDR3 has 15 amino acids. CDR1 and CDR2 (germline): SGHRS, YFSETQ. The full variable domain, rest sourced from reference TRBV5-1 and TRBJ1-1, is KAGVTQTPRYLIKTRGQQVTLSCSPISGHRSVSWYQQTPGQGLQFLFEYFSETQRNKGNFPGRFSGRQFSNSRSEMNVSTLELGDSALYLCASAAGKGMNTEAFFGQGTRLTVV.

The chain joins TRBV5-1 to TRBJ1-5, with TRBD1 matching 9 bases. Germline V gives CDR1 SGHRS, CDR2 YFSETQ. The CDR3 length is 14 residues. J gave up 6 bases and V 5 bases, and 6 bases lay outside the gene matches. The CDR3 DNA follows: TGCGCCAGCAGTCCGGACAGGGGAAGTCAGCCCCAGCATTTT. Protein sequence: CASSPDRGSQPQHF.

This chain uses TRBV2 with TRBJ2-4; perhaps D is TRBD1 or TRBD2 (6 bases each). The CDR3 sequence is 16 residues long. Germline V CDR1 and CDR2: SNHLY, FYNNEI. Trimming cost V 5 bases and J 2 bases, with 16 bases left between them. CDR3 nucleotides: TGTGCCAGCAGTCGAGAGGGGGGCTCCCCCAAAAACATTCAGTACTTC. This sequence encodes CASSREGGSPKNIQYF.

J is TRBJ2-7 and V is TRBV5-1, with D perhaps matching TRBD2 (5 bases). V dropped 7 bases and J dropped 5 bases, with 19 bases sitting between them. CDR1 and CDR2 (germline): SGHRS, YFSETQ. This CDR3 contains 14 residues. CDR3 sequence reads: CASAQGGSSHEQYF. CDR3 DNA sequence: TGCGCCAGCGCTCAAGGAGGTTCATCCCACGAGCAGTACTTC.

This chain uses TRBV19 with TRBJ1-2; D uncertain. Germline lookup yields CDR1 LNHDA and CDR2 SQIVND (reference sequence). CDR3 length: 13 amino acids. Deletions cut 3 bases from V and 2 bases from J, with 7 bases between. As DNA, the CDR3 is TGTGCCAGTAGTATGTCCCAAAACTATGGCTACACCTTC. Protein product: CASSMSQNYGYTF.

CDR3: CASSLGGRNQPQHF. Written as DNA, the CDR3 is TGTGCCAGCAGCTTGGGGGGAAGAAATCAGCCCCAGCATTTT. The chain combines TRBV11-1 with TRBJ1-5, with D possibly being TRBD1 (5 bases). The germline V gene encodes CDR1 SGHAT and CDR2 FQDESV (reference sequence). The germline V and J ends were trimmed by 3 bases and 4 bases, with 10 bases remaining between them. This CDR3 has 14 amino acids.

The DNA of the CDR3 is TGCGCCAGCAGTTCTGGGTCGACAAAAGTCTACGAGCAGTACTTC. Protein sequence: CASSSGSTKVYEQYF. The chain employs TRBV5-1 and TRBJ2-7; D is uncertain. V shed 5 bases and J shed 3 bases, with 18 bases lying between them. This CDR3 region has 15 residues. CDR1 is SGHRS and CDR2 is YFSETQ in the germline V gene.

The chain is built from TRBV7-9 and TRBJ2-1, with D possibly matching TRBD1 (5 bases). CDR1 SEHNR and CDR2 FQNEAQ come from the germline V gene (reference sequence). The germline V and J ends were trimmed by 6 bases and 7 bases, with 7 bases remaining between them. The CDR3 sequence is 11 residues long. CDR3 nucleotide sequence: TGTGCCAGCAGTAGGGGAAATGAGCAGTTCTTC. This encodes CASSRGNEQFF.

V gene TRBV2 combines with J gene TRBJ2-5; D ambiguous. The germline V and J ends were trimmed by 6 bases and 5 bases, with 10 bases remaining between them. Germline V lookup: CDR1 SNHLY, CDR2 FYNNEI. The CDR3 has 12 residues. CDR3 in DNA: TGTGCCAGCAGCCTAGGTTGGGAGACCCAGTACTTC. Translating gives CASSLGWETQYF.

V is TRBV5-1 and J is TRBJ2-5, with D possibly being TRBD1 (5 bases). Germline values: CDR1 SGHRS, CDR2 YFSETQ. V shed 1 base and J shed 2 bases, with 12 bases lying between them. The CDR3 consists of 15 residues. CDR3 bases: TGCGCCAGCAGCTTGAATACAGGACCGCAAGAGACCCAGTACTTC. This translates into CASSLNTGPQETQYF.

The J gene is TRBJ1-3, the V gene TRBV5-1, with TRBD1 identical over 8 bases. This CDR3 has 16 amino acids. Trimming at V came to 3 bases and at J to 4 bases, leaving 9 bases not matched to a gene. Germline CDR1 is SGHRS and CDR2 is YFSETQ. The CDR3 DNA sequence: TGCGCCAGCAGCTCGGGACAGGAGGGCGTGGGAAACACCATATATTTT. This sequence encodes CASSSGQEGVGNTIYF.

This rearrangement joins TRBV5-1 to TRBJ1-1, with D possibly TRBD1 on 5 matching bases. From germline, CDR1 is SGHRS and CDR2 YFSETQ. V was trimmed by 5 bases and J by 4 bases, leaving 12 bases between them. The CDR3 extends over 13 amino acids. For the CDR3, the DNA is TGCGCCAGCAGTTTAGGGGCCTCCACTGAAGCTTTCTTT. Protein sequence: CASSLGASTEAFF.

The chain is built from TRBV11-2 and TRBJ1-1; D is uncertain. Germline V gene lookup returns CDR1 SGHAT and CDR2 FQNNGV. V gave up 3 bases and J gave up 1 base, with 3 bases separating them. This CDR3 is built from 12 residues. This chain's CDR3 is CASSFKNTEAFF. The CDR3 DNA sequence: TGTGCCAGCAGCTTTAAGAACACTGAAGCTTTCTTT.

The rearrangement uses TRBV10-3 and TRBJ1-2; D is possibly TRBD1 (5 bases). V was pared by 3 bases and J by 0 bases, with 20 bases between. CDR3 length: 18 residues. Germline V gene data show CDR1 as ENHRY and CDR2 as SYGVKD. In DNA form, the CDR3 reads TGTGCCATCAGTGAAACCCAATCTCTCCAGGGTACTAACTATGGCTACACCTTC. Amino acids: CAISETQSLQGTNYGYTF.

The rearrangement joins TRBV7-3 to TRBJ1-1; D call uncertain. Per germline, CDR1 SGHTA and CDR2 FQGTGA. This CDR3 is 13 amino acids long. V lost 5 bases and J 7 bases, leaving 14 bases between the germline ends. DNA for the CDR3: TGTGCCAGCAGCGGACCCCTGATGCGTGAAGCTTTCTTT. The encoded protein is CASSGPLMREAFF.

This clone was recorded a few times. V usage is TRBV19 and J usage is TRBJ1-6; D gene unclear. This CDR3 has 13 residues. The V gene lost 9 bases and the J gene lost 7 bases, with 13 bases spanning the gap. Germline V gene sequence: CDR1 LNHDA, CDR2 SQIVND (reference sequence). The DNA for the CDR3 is TGTGCCAGCAGCCCCGGGAGGAATTCACCCCTCCACTTT. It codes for CASSPGRNSPLHF.

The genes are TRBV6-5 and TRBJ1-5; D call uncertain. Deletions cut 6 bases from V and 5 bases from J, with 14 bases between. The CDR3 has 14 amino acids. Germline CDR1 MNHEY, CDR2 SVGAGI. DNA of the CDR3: TGTGCCAGCAGCACCCCGGGAGCCGATCAGCCCCAGCATTTT. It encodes CASSTPGADQPQHF.